The following is a T cell receptor (beta chain) sequence with its context. Its antigen is currently unknown. This PCR relied on a set of 60 Vbeta primers and 13 Jbeta primers. The repertoire was sequenced with immunoSEQ multiplex PCR; TCRdb's copy has only in-frame clones and lacks some. The data hold about 130,000 clones, with about 80% observed a single time. This sample is drawn from a study of cytomegalovirus exposure and HLA in healthy donors. Study-wide results and caveats: The study listed 150 to 200 cytomegalovirus-associated TCR beta chains. Follow-up analysis found HLA locus-dependent TCR association rates, highest for DRB1 and lowest for HLA-C.

CDR1 is SEHNR and CDR2 is FQNEAQ in the germline V gene (reference sequence). There are 16 residues in the CDR3. Trimming at V came to 2 bases and at J to 0 bases, leaving 2 bases not matched to a gene. Donors in the study were healthy people who gave bone marrow. The chain employs TRBV7-9 and TRBJ2-7; 12 positions match TRBD2. What was sequenced was PBMCs. This clonotype was obtained from a woman aged 50 to 60 in good health and CMV-seronegative. CDR3 amino acids: CASSLWTSGVSYEQYF. In nucleotides, the CDR3 is TGTGCCAGCAGCTTATGGACTAGCGGGGTCTCCTACGAGCAGTACTTC.